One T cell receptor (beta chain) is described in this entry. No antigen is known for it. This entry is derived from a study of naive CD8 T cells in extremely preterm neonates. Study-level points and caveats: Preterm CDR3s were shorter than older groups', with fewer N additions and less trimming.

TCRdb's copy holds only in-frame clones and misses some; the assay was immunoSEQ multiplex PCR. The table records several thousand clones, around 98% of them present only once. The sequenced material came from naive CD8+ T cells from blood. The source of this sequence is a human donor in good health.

The CDR3 loop is CASSWVGGGDTQYF. The CDR3 region has the DNA TGTGCCAGCAGCTGGGTGGGCGGGGGGGATACGCAGTATTTT. The chain combines TRBV7-2 with TRBJ2-3; TRBD2 agrees at 8 bases. CDR1 and CDR2 (germline): SGHTA, FQGNSA. J gave up 6 bases and V 4 bases, and 6 bases lay outside the gene matches. CDR3 length: 14 amino acids.